This T cell receptor (beta chain) was found in a study of blood T cell repertoires in COVID-19. Study at large: Both acute and convalescent COVID-19 samples were obtained from the United States, Italy and Spain. The analysed material was cDNA or gDNA that came from T cells, B-cell-depleted T cells, or PBMCs.

This clone was observed a few times. In the original analysis: Amplifying reference gene primers gave estimates of nucleated cell counts. This table comes from immunoSEQ multiplex PCR, and its TCRdb copy is limited to in-frame clones, with some not included. V, J and clone size reflect that table, while D and trimming were determined from the DNA. The table includes approximately 69,000 clones, 70% to 75% detected once. V lost 2 bases, J lost 2 bases, and 11 bases stayed unmatched. Germline lookup yields CDR1 SGHRS and CDR2 YFSETQ. The CDR3 length is 18 residues. Sequencing was carried out using peripheral blood. This clonotype was obtained from a man between 60 and 75 years old with acute or convalescent COVID-19. This chain links TRBV5-1 with TRBJ2-5, with 11 bases aligning to TRBD2. CDR3 nucleotides: TGCGCCAGCAGCTTCGGAACTAGCGGGAGTGATTGGCAAGAGACCCAGTACTTC. Its protein product is CASSFGTSGSDWQETQYF. Looking up the rest from reference TRBV5-1 and TRBJ2-5 gives the full variable domain: KAGVTQTPRYLIKTRGQQVTLSCSPISGHRSVSWYQQTPGQGLQFLFEYFSETQRNKGNFPGRFSGRQFSNSRSEMNVSTLELGDSALYLCASSFGTSGSDWQETQYFGPGTRLLVL.